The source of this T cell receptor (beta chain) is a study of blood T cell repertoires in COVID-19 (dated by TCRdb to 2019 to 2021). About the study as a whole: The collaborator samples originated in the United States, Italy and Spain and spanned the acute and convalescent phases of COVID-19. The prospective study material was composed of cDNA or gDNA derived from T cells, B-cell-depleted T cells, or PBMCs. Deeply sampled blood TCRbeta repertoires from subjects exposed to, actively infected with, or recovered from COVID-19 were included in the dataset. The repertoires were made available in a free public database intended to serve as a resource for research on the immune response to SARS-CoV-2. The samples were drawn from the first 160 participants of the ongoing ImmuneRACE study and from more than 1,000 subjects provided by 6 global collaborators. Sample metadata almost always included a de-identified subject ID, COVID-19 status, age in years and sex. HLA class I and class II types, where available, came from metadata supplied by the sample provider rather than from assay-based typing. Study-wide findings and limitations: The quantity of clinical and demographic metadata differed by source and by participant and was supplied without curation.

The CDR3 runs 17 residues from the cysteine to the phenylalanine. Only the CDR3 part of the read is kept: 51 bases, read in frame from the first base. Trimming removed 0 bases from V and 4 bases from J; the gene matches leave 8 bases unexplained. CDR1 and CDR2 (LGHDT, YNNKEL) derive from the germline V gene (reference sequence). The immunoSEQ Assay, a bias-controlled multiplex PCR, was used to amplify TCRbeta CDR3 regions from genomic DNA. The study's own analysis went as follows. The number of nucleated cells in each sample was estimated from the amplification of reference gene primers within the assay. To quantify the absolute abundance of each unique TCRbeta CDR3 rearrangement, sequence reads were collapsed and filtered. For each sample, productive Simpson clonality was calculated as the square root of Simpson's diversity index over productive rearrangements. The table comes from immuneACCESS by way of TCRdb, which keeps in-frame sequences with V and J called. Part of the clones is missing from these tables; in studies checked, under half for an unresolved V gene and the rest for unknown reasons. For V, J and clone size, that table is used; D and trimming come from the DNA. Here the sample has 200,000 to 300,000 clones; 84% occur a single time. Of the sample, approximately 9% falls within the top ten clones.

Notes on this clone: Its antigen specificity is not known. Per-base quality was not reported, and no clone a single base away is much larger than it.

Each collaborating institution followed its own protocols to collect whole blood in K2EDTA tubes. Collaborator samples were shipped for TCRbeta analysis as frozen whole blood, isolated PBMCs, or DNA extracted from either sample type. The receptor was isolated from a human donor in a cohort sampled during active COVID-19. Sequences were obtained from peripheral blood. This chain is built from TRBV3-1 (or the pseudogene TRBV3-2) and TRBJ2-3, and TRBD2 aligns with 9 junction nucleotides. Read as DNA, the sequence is TGTGCCAGCAGCCAAGATAAAGCGGGAGGAGGTCCAGATACGCAGTATTTT. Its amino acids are CASSQDKAGGGPDTQYF.